The 6 T cell receptor beta chains given below trace back to one sample, sequenced in a study of T cell responses to AZD1222 COVID-19 vaccine. TCRdb keeps only in-frame clones here, not all; method: immunoSEQ multiplex PCR. Of 150,000 to 200,000 clones in the sample, around 92% were seen once. This sample comprised peripheral blood, obtained on day 0 of AZD1222 vaccination. The receptors shown here come from an adult in good health.

V usage is TRBV9 and J usage is TRBJ2-1, with D possibly matching TRBD2 (5 bases). Per germline, CDR1 SGDLS and CDR2 YYNGEE. The V end lost 5 bases, the J end lost 0 bases, and 21 bases lay between the germline ends. The CDR3 is 18 amino acids. CDR3 nucleotides: TGTGCCAGCAGTCGAAGAGGGCTACCGCCCAGCTCCTACAATGAGCAGTTCTTC. This encodes CASSRRGLPPSSYNEQFF.

The chain combines TRBV28 with TRBJ2-7, with 9 bases that match TRBD2. CDR3 length: 13 amino acids. Germline V gene lookup returns CDR1 MDHEN and CDR2 SYDVKM. V gave up 5 bases and J gave up 1 base; unmatched junction bases: 0. CDR3 in DNA: TGTGCCAGCAGTCTAGCGGGGTCCTACGAGCAGTACGTC. It codes for CASSLAGSYEQYV.

V usage is TRBV6-2 or TRBV6-3 and J usage is TRBJ2-1; 15 positions match TRBD2. Losses at the gene ends were 4 bases for V and 10 bases for J; bases not matched to a gene: 14. Per germline, CDR1 MNHEY and CDR2 SVGEGT. The CDR3 runs 18 residues. In DNA, the CDR3 is TGTGCCAGCAGTTTCTCGGTTGGACTAGCGGGGGGGTTAAGGGAGCAGTTCTTC. This gives the protein CASSFSVGLAGGLREQFF.

The chain couples TRBV19 to TRBJ2-7, with D possibly TRBD1 on 5 matching bases. V shed 3 bases and J shed 2 bases, with 11 bases lying between them. Germline loops: CDR1 LNHDA, CDR2 SQIVND (reference sequence). This CDR3 spans 14 amino acids. This CDR3 reads CASSIRASTYEQYF. The DNA of the CDR3 is TGTGCCAGTAGTATCAGGGCCTCAACCTACGAGCAGTACTTC.

The chain is built from TRBV2 and TRBJ1-5; D is possibly TRBD1 (6 bases). Germline V gene data show CDR1 as SNHLY and CDR2 as FYNNEI. Trimming shortened V by 1 base and J by 3 bases, and 13 bases separated the two germline ends. The CDR3 sequence is 16 residues long. DNA of the CDR3: TGTGCCAGCAGTGAAGGCGTAGGGACACCCAATCAGCCCCAGCATTTT. Protein: CASSEGVGTPNQPQHF.

In regard to this clone: A junction boundary mismatches the germline segment, possibly from a read error. This chain joins TRBV7-7 and TRBJ1-1; D call uncertain. The CDR3 sequence is 13 residues long. The germline V gene encodes CDR1 SSHAT and CDR2 FNYEAQ (reference sequence). CDR3 nucleotide sequence: TGTGCTAGCAGCTTAAATCCCGACACTGAAGCTTTCTTT. Translated, it gives CASSLNPDTEAFF.